The 12 T cell receptor beta chains presented below share a single source sample, sequenced in a study of blood T cells in healthy people across ages. Primed by a sample-barcoded 5' primer and a J-beta primer mix, a second PCR proceeded for 7 to 11 cycles. MiXCR, applied by TCRdb to the 5' RACE reads, yields one record per CDR3 protein. The sample includes roughly 1,800,000 distinct CDR3 sequences, 49% of them seen just once. Sequenced input: blood. Receptors were obtained from a woman aged 35 to 49 in good health.

The J gene is TRBJ2-1, the V gene TRBV6-2 or TRBV6-3; 9 bases line up with TRBD2. With V trimmed by 1 base and J by 6 bases, 4 bases remained unmatched. The CDR3 has 15 amino acids. Germline V gene lookup returns CDR1 MNHEY and CDR2 SVGEGT. The DNA of the CDR3 is TGTGCCAGCAGTTACTTGCGGGGGGGTGTCAATGAGCAGTTCTTC. It is translated as CASSYLRGGVNEQFF.

The chain carries TRBV18 and TRBJ2-7, with D perhaps TRBD2 (6 bases). Per germline, CDR1 KGHSH and CDR2 LQKENI. The germline V and J ends were trimmed by 3 bases and 2 bases, with 14 bases remaining between them. This CDR3 spans 15 amino acids. Here the CDR3 reads CASSPPAGLPYEQYF. The CDR3 region has the DNA TGTGCCAGCTCACCTCCGGCGGGGCTCCCCTACGAGCAGTACTTC.

V is TRBV20-1 and J is TRBJ2-1; D is unresolved. The CDR3 runs 12 residues. V was pared by 8 bases and J by 4 bases, with 12 bases between. Germline V gives CDR1 DFQATT, CDR2 SNEGSKA (reference sequence). The DNA of the CDR3 is TGCAGTTCTCCAAGGGCATACAATGAGCAGTTCTTC. Its protein is CSSPRAYNEQFF.

This rearrangement joins TRBV12-3 or TRBV12-4 to TRBJ1-4; D ambiguous. This CDR3 contains 12 residues. V was trimmed by 4 bases and J by 10 bases, leaving 10 bases between them. CDR3 protein: CASSSYLGKLFF. CDR3 nucleotide sequence: TGTGCCAGCAGTTCATACCTGGGAAAACTGTTTTTT.

This clonotype was seen only a few times. The chain is built from TRBV5-1 and TRBJ2-7; D gene uncertain. There are 14 residues in the CDR3. Trimming shortened V by 0 bases and J by 3 bases, and 10 bases separated the two germline ends. The V gene's germline CDR1 is SGHRS and CDR2 YFSETQ. The CDR3 DNA sequence: TGCGCCAGCAGCTTGGATCGTTCTTTCTACGAGCAGTACTTC. Amino acids: CASSLDRSFYEQYF.

With regard to this clonotype: The junction and the germline gene differ at one end; a read error may be behind it. The chain carries TRBV11-1 and TRBJ1-2, with D possibly being TRBD1 (5 bases). Germline V gene sequence: CDR1 SGHAT, CDR2 FQDESV (reference sequence). CDR3 size: 14 residues. CDR3 sequence reads: CASSLAQGYGGCTF. In DNA form, the CDR3 reads TGTGCCAGCAGCTTAGCGCAGGGATACGGTGGCTGCACCTTC.

The gene calls are TRBV7-9 and TRBJ2-1; 11 bases match TRBD2. The DNA matches TRBJ2-7 better at its end, which makes the J call doubtful. The length of the CDR3 is 15 residues. CDR1 is SEHNR and CDR2 is FQNEAQ in the germline V gene (reference sequence). CDR3 protein: CASSTGLAVYNEQYF. In DNA form, the CDR3 reads TGTGCCAGCAGCACGGGACTAGCGGTCTACAATGAGCAGTACTTC.

V and J are TRBV2 and TRBJ2-5; TRBD1 matches at 9 bases. From germline, CDR1 is SNHLY and CDR2 FYNNEI. J lost 11 bases, V lost 9 bases, and 7 bases had no gene match. The CDR3 is 11 amino acids. CDR3 bases: TGTGCCAGAGGGACAGGGAAGAAGCAGTACTTC. Amino acid sequence: CARGTGKKQYF.

The chain joins TRBV20-1 to TRBJ1-1, with D hard to call. The V end lost 5 bases, the J end lost 6 bases, and 10 bases lay between the germline ends. The CDR3 totals 11 residues. Germline V gene data show CDR1 as DFQATT and CDR2 as SNEGSKA (reference sequence). This CDR3 is CSAPSRAEAFF. As DNA, the CDR3 is TGCAGTGCTCCCTCACGGGCTGAAGCTTTCTTT.

The gene calls are TRBV29-1 and TRBJ1-1; D gene ambiguous. Per germline, CDR1 SQVTM and CDR2 ANQGSEA. Trimming pared 6 bases from V and 0 bases from J, leaving 17 bases between. The CDR3 extends over 15 amino acids. CDR3 bases: TGCAGCGTCCATGAGGGCAAATCCTTGAACACTGAAGCTTTCTTT. This codes for CSVHEGKSLNTEAFF.

In this sample, this clonotype turned up a few times. The gene calls are TRBV29-1 and TRBJ2-5; D gene uncertain. With 3 bases removed from V and 5 bases from J, the gap between germline ends came to 10 bases. Germline V CDR1 and CDR2: SQVTM, ANQGSEA. CDR3 length equals 12 residues. The CDR3 protein is CSVDGPWETQYF. The CDR3, as DNA: TGCAGCGTTGACGGGCCGTGGGAGACCCAGTACTTC.

V is TRBV24-1 and J is TRBJ2-3, with TRBD1 identical over 7 bases. The V segment lost 4 bases and the J segment 3 bases; nucleotides outside the gene matches: 12. The germline CDR1 and CDR2 sequences are KGHDR and SFDVKD. The CDR3 runs to 17 residues. The CDR3 reads CATSEPDVRGPTDTQYF. The CDR3 nucleotides read TGTGCCACCAGTGAGCCGGACGTGAGGGGGCCTACAGATACGCAGTATTTT.